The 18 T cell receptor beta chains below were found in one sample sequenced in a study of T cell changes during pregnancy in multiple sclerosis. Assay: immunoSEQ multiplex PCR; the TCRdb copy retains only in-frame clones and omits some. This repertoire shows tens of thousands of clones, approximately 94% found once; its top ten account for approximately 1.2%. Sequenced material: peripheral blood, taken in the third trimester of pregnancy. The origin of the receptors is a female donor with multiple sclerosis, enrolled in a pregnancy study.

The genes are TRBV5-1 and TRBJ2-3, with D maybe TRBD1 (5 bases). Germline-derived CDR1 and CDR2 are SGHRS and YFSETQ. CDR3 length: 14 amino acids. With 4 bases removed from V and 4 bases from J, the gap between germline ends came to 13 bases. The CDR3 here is CASSPRDFADTQYF. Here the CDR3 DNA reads TGCGCCAGCAGCCCCAGGGATTTTGCAGATACGCAGTATTTT.

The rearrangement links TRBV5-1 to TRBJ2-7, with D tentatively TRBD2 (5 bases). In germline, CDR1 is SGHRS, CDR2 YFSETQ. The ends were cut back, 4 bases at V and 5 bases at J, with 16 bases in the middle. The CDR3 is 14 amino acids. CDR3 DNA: TGCGCCAGCAGCCTACAACTAGAAGACCACGAGCAGTACTTC. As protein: CASSLQLEDHEQYF.

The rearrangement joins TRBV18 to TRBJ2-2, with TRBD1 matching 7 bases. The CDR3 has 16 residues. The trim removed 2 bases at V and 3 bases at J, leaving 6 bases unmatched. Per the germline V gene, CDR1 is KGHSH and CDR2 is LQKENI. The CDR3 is CASSPGSGGDTGELFF. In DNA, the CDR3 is TGTGCCAGCTCACCAGGCTCAGGGGGTGACACCGGGGAGCTGTTTTTT.

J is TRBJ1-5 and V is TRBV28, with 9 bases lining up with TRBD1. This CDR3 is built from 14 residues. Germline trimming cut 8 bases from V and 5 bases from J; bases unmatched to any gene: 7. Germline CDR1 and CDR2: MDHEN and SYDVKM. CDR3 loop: CASSSGTGYQPQHF. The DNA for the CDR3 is TGTGCCAGCTCGTCCGGGACAGGGTATCAGCCCCAGCATTTT.

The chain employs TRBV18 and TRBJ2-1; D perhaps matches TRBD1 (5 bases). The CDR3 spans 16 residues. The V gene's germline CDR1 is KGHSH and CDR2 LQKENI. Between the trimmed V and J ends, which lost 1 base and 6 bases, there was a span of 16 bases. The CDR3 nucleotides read TGTGCCAGCTCACCACAAGAGACCCCTGGGGCCAATGAGCAGTTCTTC. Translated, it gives CASSPQETPGANEQFF.

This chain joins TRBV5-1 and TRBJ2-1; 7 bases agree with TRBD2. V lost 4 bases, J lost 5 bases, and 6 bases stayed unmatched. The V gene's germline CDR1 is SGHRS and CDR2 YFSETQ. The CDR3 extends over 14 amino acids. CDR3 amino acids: CASSLTGTNNEQFF. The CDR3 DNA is TGCGCCAGCAGCCTGACCGGGACTAACAATGAGCAGTTCTTC.

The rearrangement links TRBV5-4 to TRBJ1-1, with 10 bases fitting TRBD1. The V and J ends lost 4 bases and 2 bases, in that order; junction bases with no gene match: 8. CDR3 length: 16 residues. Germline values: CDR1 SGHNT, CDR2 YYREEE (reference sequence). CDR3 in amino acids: CASSGGQGTLNTEAFF. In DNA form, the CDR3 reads TGTGCCAGCAGCGGGGGACAGGGGACTCTAAACACTGAAGCTTTCTTT.

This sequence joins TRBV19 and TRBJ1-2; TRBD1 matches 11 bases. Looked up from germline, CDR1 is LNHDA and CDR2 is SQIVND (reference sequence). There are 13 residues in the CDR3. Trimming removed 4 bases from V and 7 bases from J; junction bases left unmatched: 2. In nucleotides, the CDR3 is TGTGCCAGTAGTAGGGGACAGGGGGGTGGCTACACCTTC. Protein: CASSRGQGGGYTF.

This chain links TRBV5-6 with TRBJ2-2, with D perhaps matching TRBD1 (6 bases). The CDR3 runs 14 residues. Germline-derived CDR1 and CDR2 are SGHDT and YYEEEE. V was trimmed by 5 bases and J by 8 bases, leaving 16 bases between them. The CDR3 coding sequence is TGTGCCAGCAGTTTCAGGGGCCTAGGTGGGGAGCTGTTTTTT. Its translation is CASSFRGLGGELFF.

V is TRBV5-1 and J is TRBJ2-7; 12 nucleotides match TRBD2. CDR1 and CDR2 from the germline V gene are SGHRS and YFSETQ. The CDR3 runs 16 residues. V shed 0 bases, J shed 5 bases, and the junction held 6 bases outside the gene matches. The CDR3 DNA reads TGCGCCAGCAGCTTGGGGGGCTGGACTAGCGGGAACGAGCAGTACTTC. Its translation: CASSLGGWTSGNEQYF.

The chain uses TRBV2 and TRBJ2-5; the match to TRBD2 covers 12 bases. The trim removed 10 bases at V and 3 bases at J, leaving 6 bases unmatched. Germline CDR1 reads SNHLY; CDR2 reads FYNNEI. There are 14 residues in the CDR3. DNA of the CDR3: TGTGCCATGCTGACTAGCGGGAGCGAAGAGACCCAGTACTTC. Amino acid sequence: CAMLTSGSEETQYF.

In DNA form, the CDR3 reads TGTGCCAGCAGCCAAGATAGTTCCGGGGGAAATTATGGCTACACCTTC. Its protein is CASSQDSSGGNYGYTF. The V gene is TRBV4-2, the J gene TRBJ1-2; D possibly corresponds to TRBD1 (5 bases). V was clipped by 0 bases and J by 5 bases, with 16 bases between them. The germline V gene has CDR1 LGHNA and CDR2 YNFKEQ. The CDR3 is made up of 16 amino acids.

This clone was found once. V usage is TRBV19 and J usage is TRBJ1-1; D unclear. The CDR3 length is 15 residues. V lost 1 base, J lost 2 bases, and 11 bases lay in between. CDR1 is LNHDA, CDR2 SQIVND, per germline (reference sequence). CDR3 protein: CASSIVGEINTEAFF. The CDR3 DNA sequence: TGTGCCAGTAGTATAGTGGGCGAGATAAACACTGAAGCTTTCTTT.

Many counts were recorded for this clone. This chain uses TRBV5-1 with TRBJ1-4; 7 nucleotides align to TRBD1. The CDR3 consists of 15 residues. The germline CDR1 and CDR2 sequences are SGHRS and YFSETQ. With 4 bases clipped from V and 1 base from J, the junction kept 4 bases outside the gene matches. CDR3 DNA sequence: TGCGCCAGCAGCCTCTCAGGGGGAACTAATGAAAAACTGTTTTTT. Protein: CASSLSGGTNEKLFF.

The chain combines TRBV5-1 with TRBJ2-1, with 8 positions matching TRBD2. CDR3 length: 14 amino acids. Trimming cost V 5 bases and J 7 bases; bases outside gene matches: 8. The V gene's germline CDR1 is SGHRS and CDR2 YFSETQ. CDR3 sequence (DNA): TGCGCCAGCAGATCCGGGACTAGTTTAAATGAGCAGTTCTTC. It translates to CASRSGTSLNEQFF.

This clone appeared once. The CDR3 coding sequence is TGTGCCAGCAGCTTGTCAACGATCCGGGGCGGGACCACAGATACGCAGTATTTT. This gives the protein CASSLSTIRGGTTDTQYF. This chain joins TRBV5-5 and TRBJ2-3, with D possibly being TRBD2 (6 bases). The CDR3 is made up of 18 amino acids. Trimming left V 1 base short and J 2 bases short, with 20 bases between. Germline V gene lookup returns CDR1 SGHKS and CDR2 YYEKEE (reference sequence).

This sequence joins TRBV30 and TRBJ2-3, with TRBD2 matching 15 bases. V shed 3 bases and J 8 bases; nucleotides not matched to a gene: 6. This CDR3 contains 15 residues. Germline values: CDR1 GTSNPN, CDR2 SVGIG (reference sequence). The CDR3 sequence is CAWRRTSGRAATQYF. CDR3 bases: TGTGCCTGGAGGAGGACTAGCGGGAGGGCCGCTACGCAGTATTTT.

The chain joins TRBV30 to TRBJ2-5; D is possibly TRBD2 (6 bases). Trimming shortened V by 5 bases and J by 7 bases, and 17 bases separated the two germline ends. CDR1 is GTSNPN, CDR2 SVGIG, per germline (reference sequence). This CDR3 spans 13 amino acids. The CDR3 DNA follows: TGTGCCTGGGCGCAGGGAGGAGAGATGACCCAGTACTTC. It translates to CAWAQGGEMTQYF.